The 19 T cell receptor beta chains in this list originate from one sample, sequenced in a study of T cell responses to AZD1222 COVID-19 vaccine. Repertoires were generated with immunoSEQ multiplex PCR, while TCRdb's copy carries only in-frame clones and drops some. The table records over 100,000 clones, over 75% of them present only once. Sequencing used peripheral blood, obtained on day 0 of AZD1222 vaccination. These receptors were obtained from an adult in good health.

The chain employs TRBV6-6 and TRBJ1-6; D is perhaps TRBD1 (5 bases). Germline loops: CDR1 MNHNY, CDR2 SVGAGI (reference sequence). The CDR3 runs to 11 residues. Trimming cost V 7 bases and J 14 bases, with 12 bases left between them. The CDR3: CASTWGLSLHF. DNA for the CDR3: TGTGCCAGCACCTGGGGCCTTTCCCTCCACTTT.

The CDR3 DNA reads TGTGCCAGCAGCTTATCGGGGGGGAAATCCTACGAGCAGTACTTC. It codes for CASSLSGGKSYEQYF. The chain carries TRBV7-2 and TRBJ2-7; TRBD2 agrees at 8 bases. This CDR3 has 15 amino acids. Losses at the gene ends were 2 bases for V and 1 base for J; bases not matched to a gene: 4. Looked up from germline, CDR1 is SGHTA and CDR2 is FQGNSA.

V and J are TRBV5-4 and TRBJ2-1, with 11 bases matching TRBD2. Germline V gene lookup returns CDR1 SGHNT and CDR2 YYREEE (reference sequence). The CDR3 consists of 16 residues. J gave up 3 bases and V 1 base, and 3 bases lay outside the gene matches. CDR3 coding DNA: TGTGCCAGCAGCTTGTTCCTAGCGGGGGGCTACAATGAGCAGTTCTTC. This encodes CASSLFLAGGYNEQFF. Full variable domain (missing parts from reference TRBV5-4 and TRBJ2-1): ETGVTQSPTHLIKTRGQQVTLRCSSQSGHNTVSWYQQALGQGPQFIFQYYREEENGRGNFPPRFSGLQFPNYSSELNVNALELDDSALYLCASSLFLAGGYNEQFFGPGTRLTVL.

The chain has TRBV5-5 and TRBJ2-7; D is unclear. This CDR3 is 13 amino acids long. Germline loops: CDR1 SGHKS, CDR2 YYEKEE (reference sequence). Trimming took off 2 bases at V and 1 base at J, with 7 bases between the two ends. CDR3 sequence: CASSFVASYEQYF. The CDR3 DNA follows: TGTGCCAGCAGCTTCGTTGCGTCCTACGAGCAGTACTTC.

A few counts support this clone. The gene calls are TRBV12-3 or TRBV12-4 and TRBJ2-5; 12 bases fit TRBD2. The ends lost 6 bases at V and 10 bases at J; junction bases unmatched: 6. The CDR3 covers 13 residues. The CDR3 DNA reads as TGTGCCAGCAGACAGACTAGCGGGGGAGTCCAGTACTTC. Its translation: CASRQTSGGVQYF.

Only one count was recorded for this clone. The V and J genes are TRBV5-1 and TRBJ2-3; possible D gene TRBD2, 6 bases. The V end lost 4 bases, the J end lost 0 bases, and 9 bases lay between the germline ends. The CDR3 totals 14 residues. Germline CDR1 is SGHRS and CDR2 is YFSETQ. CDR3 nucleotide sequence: TGCGCCAGCAGCCGCGCGGGAAGCACAGATACGCAGTATTTT. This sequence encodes CASSRAGSTDTQYF.

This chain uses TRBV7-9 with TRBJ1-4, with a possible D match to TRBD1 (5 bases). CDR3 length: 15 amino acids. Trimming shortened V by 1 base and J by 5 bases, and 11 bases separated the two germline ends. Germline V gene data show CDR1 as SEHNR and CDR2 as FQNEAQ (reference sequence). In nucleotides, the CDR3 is TGTGCCAGCAGCTTAGGGGCGGGACGAAATGAAAAACTGTTTTTT. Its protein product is CASSLGAGRNEKLFF.

CDR3 protein: CASSYRQGGDQYF. The DNA for the CDR3 is TGTGCCAGCAGTTACCGGCAGGGGGGTGACCAGTACTTC. The J gene is TRBJ2-5, the V gene TRBV6-5, with a possible D match to TRBD1 (7 bases). CDR3 length equals 13 residues. V shed 2 bases and J shed 10 bases, with 14 bases lying between them. The germline gives CDR1 MNHEY, CDR2 SVGAGI.

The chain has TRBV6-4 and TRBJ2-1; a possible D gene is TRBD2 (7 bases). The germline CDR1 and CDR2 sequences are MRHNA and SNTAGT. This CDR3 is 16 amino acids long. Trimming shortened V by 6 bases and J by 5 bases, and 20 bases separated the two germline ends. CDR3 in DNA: TGTGCCAGCAGCAAGGACAATGGCGGGGGCCACAATGAGCAGTTCTTC. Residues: CASSKDNGGGHNEQFF.

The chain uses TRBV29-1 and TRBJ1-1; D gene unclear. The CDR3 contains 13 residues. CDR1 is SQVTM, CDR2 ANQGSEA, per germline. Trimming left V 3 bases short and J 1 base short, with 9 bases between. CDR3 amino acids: CSVEFSRNTEAFF. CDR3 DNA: TGCAGCGTTGAGTTTAGCAGGAACACTGAAGCTTTCTTT. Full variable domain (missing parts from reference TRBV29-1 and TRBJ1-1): SAVISQKPSRDICQRGTSLTIQCQVDSQVTMMFWYRQQPGQSLTLIATANQGSEATYESGFVIDKFPISRPNLTFSTLTVSNMSPEDSSIYLCSVEFSRNTEAFFGQGTRLTVV.

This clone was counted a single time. For the CDR3, the DNA is TGTGCCATCAAGTCTTTGAGGGACACTGAAGCTTTCTTT. This codes for CAIKSLRDTEAFF. The chain combines TRBV10-3 with TRBJ1-1; D unclear. This CDR3 spans 13 amino acids. V was shortened by 7 bases and J by 3 bases, with 12 bases between the two germline ends. Germline CDR1 is ENHRY and CDR2 is SYGVKD.

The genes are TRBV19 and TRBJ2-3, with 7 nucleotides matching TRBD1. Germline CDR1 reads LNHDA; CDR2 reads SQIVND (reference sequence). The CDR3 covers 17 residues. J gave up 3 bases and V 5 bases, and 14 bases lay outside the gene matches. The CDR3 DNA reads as TGTGCCAGTAGTCCACCGGGACAGCGGTCTTTGACAGATACGCAGTATTTT. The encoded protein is CASSPPGQRSLTDTQYF.

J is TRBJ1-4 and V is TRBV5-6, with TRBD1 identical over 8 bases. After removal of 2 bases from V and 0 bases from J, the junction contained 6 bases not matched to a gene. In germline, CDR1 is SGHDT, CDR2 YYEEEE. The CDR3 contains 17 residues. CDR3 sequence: CASSFWTGWATNEKLFF. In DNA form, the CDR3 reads TGTGCCAGCAGCTTTTGGACAGGGTGGGCAACTAATGAAAAACTGTTTTTT.

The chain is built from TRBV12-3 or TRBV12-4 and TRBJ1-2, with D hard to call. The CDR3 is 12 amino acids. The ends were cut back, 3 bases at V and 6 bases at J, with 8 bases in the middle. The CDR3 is CASSFSRDGYTF. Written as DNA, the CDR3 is TGTGCCAGCAGTTTCTCCCGAGATGGCTACACCTTC.

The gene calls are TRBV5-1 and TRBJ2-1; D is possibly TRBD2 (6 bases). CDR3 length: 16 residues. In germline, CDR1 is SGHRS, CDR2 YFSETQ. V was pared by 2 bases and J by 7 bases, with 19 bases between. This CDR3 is CASSLPTSSGGNEQFF. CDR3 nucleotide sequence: TGCGCCAGCAGCTTACCCACTAGCTCGGGTGGGAATGAGCAGTTCTTC.

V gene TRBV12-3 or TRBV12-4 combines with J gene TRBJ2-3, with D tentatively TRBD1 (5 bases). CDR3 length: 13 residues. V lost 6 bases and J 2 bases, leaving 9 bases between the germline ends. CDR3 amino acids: CASRVTVTDTQYF. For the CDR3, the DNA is TGTGCCAGCAGGGTGACAGTCACAGATACGCAGTATTTT.

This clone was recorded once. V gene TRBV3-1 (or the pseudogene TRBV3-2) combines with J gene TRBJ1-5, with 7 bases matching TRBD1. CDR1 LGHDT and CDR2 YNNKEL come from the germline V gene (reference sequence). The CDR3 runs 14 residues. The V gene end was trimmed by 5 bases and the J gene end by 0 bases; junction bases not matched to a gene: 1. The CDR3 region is CASSDRVSNQPQHF. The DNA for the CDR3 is TGTGCCAGCAGCGACAGGGTTAGCAATCAGCCCCAGCATTTT.

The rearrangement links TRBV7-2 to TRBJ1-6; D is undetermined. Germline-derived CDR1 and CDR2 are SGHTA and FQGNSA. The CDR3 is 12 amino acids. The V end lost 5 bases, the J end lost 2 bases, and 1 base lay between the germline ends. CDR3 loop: CASSTYNSPLHF. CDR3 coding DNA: TGTGCCAGCAGCACCTATAATTCACCCCTCCACTTT. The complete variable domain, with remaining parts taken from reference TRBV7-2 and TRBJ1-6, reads GAGVSQSPSNKVTEKGKDVELRCDPISGHTALYWYRQSLGQGLEFLIYFQGNSAPDKSGLPSDRFSAERTGGSVSTLTIQRTQQEDSAVYLCASSTYNSPLHFGNGTRLTVT.

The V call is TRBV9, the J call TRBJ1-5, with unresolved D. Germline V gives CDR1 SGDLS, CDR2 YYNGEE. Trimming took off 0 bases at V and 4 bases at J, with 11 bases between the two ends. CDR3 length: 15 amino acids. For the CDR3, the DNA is TGTGCCAGCAGCGTAGAAGGGATGAGTAATCAGCCCCAGCATTTT. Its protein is CASSVEGMSNQPQHF. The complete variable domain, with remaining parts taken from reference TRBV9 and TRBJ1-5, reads DSGVTQTPKHLITATGQRVTLRCSPRSGDLSVYWYQQSLDQGLQFLIQYYNGEERAKGNILERFSAQQFPDLHSELNLSSLELGDSALYFCASSVEGMSNQPQHFGDGTRLSIL.